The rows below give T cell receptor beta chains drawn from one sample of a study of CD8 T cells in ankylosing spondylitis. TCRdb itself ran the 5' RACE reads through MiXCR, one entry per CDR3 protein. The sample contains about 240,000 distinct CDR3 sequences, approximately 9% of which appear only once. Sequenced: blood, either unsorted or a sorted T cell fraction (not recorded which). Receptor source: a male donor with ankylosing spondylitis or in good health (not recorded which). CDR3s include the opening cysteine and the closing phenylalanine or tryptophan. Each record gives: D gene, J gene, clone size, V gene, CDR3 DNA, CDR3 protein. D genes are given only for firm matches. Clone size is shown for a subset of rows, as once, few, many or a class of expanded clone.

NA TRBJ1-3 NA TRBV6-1 TGTGCCAGCAGTATTTCCGGGACCATCTTCAACACCATATATTTT CASSISGTIFNTIYF
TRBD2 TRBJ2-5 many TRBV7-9 TGTGCCAGCAGCACAGGGACTAGCGGTGAGACCCAGTACTTC CASSTGTSGETQYF
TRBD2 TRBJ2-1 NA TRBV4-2 TGTGCCAGCAGCCGGACTACCGGGACTAGCGGGAGGGTTCAGTTCTTC CASSRTTGTSGRVQFF
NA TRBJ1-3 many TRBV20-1 TGCAGTGCTAGTGGCCAAAGGGGCTCTGGAAACACCATATATTTT CSASGQRGSGNTIYF
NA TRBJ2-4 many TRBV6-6 TGTGCCAGCAGTGCGGGACAAGGCATTCAGTACTTC CASSAGQGIQYF
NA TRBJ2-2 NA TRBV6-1 TGTGCCAGCAGTAAACAGGGTAGCACCGGGGAGCTGTTTTTT CASSKQGSTGELFF
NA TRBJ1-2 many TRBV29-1 TGCAGCGTTGACGTCGGACAGACCTATGGCTACACCTTC CSVDVGQTYGYTF
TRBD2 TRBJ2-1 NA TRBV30 TGTGCCTGGGGTGCCGGGACTAGCTACAATGAGCAGTTCTTC CAWGAGTSYNEQFF
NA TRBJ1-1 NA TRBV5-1 TGCGCCAGCAGCTGGGCTGCGGAAGGGGCGCGTACTGAAGCTTTCTTT CASSWAAEGARTEAFF
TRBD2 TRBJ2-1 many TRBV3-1 TGTGCCAGCAACCCAGCGGGGGCTGGTGAGCAGTTCTTC CASNPAGAGEQFF
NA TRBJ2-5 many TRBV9 TGTGCCAGCAGCGTAGGCAGCCGGGAACAGACCCAGTACTTC CASSVGSREQTQYF
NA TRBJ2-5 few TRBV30 TGTGCCTGGAGTCTCTTAGCGGTACAAGAGACCCAGTACTTC CAWSLLAVQETQYF
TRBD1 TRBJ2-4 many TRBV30 TGTGCCTGGAGGGACAGGGGTGCCAAAAACATTCAGTACTTC CAWRDRGAKNIQYF
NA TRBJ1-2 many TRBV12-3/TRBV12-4 TGTGCCAGCAGCCGGGACTATGGCTACACCTTC CASSRDYGYTF
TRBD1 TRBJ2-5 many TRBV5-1 TGCGCCAGCGCCGGGACAGAGCAAGAGACCCAGTACTTC CASAGTEQETQYF
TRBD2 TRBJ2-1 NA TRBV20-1 TGCAGTGCCAATAGCCTAGCGGGGATTTACAATGAGCAGTTCTTC CSANSLAGIYNEQFF
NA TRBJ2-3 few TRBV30 TGTGCCTGGAGTGTAAAGGGGGCAGATACGCAGTATTTT CAWSVKGADTQYF
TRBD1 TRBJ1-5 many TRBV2 TGTGCCAGCAGCAGACAGGGTTCGAGCAATCAGCCCCAGCATTTT CASSRQGSSNQPQHF
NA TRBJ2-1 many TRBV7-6 TGTGCCAGCAGTTCCCTTGACCGTGAGCAGTTCTTC CASSSLDREQFF
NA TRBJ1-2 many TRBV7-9 TGTGCCAGCAGAGGGGTTGGCTACACCTTC CASRGVGYTF
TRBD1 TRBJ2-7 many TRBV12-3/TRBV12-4 TGTGCCAGCAGGCCGGGACAGCTTAACGAGCAGTACTTC CASRPGQLNEQYF
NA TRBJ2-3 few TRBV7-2 TGTGCCAGCAGCTTAGGGGTTAGCACAGATACGCAGTATTTT CASSLGVSTDTQYF